This T cell receptor (beta chain) was sequenced during a study of cytomegalovirus exposure and HLA in healthy donors. The germline V gene encodes CDR1 SGHRS and CDR2 YFSETQ. Deletions cut 7 bases from V and 2 bases from J, with 14 bases between. There are 14 residues in the CDR3. Clones were read by immunoSEQ multiplex PCR, and TCRdb kept only the in-frame ones, dropping some. The sample contains 100,000 to 150,000 clones, 85% to 90% of which appear only once. The sample taken for sequencing was PBMCs. This clonotype was obtained from a woman aged 18-30 years in good health and CMV-seronegative. The chain has TRBV5-1 and TRBJ2-3, with D possibly TRBD2 on 7 matching bases. The DNA of the CDR3 is TGCGCCAGCTGCCCGGGGGGCCACACAGATACGCAGTATTTT. Its translation: CASCPGGHTDTQYF. The full variable domain, its missing parts supplied by reference TRBV5-1 and TRBJ2-3, is KAGVTQTPRYLIKTRGQQVTLSCSPISGHRSVSWYQQTPGQGLQFLFEYFSETQRNKGNFPGRFSGRQFSNSRSEMNVSTLELGDSALYLCASCPGGHTDTQYFGPGTRLTVL.